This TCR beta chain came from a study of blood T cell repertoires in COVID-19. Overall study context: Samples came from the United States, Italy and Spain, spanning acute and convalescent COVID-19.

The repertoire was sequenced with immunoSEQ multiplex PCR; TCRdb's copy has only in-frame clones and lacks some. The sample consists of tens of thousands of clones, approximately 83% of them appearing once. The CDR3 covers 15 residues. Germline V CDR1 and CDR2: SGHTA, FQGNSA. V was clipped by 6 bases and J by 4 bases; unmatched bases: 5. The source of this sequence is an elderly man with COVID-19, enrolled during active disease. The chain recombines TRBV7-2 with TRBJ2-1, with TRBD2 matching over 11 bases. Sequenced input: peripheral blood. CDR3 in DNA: TGTGCCAGCAGTAGGGGACTAGCGGCTTACAATGAGCAGTTCTTC. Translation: CASSRGLAAYNEQFF.